The entry below gives a single T cell receptor beta chain sequence along with its context. Its specificity is not known. Profiled with immunoSEQ multiplex PCR; TCRdb holds only in-frame clones, not every one. The sample has fewer than 400,000 clones; 70% to 90% are singletons. This record comes from a study of cytomegalovirus exposure and HLA in healthy donors. Study at large: A subsequent analysis stated that the 100 to 150 validation repertoires were run on the same platform as the roughly 700 first-cohort repertoires.

Germline CDR1 and CDR2: SGDLS and YYNGEE. CDR3 size: 17 residues. Trimming took 3 bases from V and 9 from J; bases not matched to a gene: 13. General study findings and limits: Cytomegalovirus status was reportedly diagnosed by the classifier with high sensitivity and specificity.

The study drew the donors from its approximately 130-subject validation cohort, separate from the 666-subject first cohort. The clonotype was recovered from a woman aged 18-29 years in good health and CMV-seronegative. The sample taken for sequencing was PBMCs. The V call is TRBV9, the J call TRBJ2-1; 12 nucleotides match TRBD2. CDR3 coding DNA: TGTGCCAGCAGCGGGGCGGTGACTAGCGGGAGTGTCGGTGAGCAGTTCTTC. This encodes CASSGAVTSGSVGEQFF. The complete variable domain, with remaining parts taken from reference TRBV9 and TRBJ2-1, reads DSGVTQTPKHLITATGQRVTLRCSPRSGDLSVYWYQQSLDQGLQFLIQYYNGEERAKGNILERFSAQQFPDLHSELNLSSLELGDSALYFCASSGAVTSGSVGEQFFGPGTRLTVL.